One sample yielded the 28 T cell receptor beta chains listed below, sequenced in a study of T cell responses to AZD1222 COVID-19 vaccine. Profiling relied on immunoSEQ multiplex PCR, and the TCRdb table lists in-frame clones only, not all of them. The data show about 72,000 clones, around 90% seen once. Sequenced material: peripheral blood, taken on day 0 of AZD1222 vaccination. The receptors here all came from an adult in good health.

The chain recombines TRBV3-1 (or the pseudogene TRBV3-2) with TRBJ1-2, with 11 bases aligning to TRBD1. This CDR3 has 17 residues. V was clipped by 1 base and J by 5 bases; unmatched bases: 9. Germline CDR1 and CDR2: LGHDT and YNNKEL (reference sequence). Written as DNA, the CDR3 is TGTGCCAGCAGCCAAGTACTAGGACAGGGGGCTTTGTATGGCTACACCTTC. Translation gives CASSQVLGQGALYGYTF.

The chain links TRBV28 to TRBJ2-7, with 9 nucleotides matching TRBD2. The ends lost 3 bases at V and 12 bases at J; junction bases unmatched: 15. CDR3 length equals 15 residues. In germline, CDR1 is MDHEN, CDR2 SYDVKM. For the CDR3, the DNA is TGTGCCAGCAGTTTCGCGTCGACTAGCGGAGTGGAAGGGTACTTC. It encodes CASSFASTSGVEGYF.

The CDR3, as DNA: TGCAGTGCTAGTAGGGTCGGCGATACGCAGTATTTT. Translating gives CSASRVGDTQYF. This rearrangement joins TRBV20-1 to TRBJ2-3; no definite D call. Germline V lookup: CDR1 DFQATT, CDR2 SNEGSKA (reference sequence). V lost 3 bases and J lost 6, with 10 bases in between. The CDR3 is made up of 12 amino acids.

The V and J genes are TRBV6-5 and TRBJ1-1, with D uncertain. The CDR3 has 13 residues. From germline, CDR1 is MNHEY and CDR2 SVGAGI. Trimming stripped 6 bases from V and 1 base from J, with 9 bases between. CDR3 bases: TGTGCCAGCAGGGACCGGTGGAACACTGAAGCTTTCTTT. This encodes CASRDRWNTEAFF.

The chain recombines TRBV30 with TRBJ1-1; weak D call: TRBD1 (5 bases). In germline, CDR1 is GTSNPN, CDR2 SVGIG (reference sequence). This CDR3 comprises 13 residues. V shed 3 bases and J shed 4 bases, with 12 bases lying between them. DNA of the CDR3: TGTGCCTGGAGCCAGTCGAGGGGCACTGAAGCTTTCTTT. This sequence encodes CAWSQSRGTEAFF.

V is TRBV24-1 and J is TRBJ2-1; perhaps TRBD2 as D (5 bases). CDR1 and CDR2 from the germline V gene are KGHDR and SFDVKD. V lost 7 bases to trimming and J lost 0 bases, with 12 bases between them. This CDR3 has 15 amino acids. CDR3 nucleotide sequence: TGTGCCACCAGCAGACGGGGAAGCTCCTACAATGAGCAGTTCTTC. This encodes CATSRRGSSYNEQFF.

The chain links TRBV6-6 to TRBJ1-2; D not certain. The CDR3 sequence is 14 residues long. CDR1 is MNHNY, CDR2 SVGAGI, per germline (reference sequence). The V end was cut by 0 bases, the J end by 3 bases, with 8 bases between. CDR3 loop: CASSYSRGDYGYTF. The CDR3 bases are TGTGCCAGCAGTTACTCGAGAGGAGACTATGGCTACACCTTC.

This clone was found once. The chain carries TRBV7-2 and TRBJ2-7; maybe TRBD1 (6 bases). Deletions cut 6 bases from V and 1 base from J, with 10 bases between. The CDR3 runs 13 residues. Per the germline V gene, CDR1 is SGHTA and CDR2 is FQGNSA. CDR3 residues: CASRGTPSYEQYF. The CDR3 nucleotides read TGTGCCAGCAGGGGGACACCTTCCTACGAGCAGTACTTC.

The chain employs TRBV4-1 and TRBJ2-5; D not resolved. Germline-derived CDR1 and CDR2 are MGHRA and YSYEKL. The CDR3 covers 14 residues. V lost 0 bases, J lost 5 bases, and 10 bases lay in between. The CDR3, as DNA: TGCGCCAGCAGCCAAGAGTTAGTGCATGAGACCCAGTACTTC. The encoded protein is CASSQELVHETQYF.

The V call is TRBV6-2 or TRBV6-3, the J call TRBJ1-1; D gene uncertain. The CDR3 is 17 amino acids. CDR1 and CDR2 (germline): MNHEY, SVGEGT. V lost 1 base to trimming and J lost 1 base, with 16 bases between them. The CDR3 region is CASSYWTLDPGNTEAFF. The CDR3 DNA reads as TGTGCCAGCAGTTACTGGACTCTGGACCCAGGGAACACTGAAGCTTTCTTT.

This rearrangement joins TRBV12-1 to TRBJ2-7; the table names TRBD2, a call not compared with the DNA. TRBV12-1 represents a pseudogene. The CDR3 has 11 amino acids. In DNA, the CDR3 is TGTGCCAGCGCGGGCTGGAACGAGCAGTACTTC. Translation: CASAGWNEQYF.

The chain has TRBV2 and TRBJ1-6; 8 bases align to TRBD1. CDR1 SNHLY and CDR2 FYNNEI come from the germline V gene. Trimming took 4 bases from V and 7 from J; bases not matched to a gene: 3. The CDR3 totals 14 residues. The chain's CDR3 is CASSVGQGNSPLHF. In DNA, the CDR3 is TGTGCCAGCAGTGTAGGACAGGGCAATTCACCCCTCCACTTT.

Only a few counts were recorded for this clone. The CDR3 spells CASTSGRHTEAFF. The CDR3, as DNA: TGTGCCAGCACCTCAGGACGGCACACTGAAGCTTTCTTT. The chain recombines TRBV6-5 with TRBJ1-1; unclear D gene. CDR1 MNHEY and CDR2 SVGAGI come from the germline V gene. The ends were cut back, 7 bases at V and 3 bases at J, with 12 bases in the middle. This CDR3 contains 13 residues.

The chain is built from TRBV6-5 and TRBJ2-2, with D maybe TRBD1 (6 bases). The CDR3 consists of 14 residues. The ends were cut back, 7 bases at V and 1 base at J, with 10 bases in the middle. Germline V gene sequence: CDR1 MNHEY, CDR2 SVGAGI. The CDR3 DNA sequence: TGTGCCAGCAATCCACAGGGGAACACCGGGGAGCTGTTTTTT. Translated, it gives CASNPQGNTGELFF.

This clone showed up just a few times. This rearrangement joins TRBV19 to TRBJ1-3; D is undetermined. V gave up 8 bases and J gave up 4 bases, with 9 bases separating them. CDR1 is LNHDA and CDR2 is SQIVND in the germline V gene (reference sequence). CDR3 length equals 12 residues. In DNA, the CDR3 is TGTGCCAGTGAATCGCTGGGAAACACCATATATTTT. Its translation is CASESLGNTIYF.

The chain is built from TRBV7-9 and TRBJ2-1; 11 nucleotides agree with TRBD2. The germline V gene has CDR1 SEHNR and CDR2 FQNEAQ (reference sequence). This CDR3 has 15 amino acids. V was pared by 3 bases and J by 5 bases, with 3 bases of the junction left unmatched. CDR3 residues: CASSLASGGHNEQFF. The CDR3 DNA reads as TGTGCCAGCAGCTTGGCTAGCGGGGGGCACAATGAGCAGTTCTTC.

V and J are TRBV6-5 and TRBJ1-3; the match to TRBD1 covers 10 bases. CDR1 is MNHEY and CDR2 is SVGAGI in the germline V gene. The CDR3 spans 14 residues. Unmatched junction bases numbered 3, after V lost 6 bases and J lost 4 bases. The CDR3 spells CASRTGGIGNTIYF. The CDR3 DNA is TGTGCCAGCAGGACAGGGGGCATCGGAAACACCATATATTTT.

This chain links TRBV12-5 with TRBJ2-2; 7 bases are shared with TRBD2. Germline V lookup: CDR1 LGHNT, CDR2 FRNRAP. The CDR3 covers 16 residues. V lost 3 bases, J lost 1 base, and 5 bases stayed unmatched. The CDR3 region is CASGLSLAENTGELFF. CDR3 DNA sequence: TGTGCTAGTGGTTTATCTCTAGCGGAGAACACCGGGGAGCTGTTTTTT.

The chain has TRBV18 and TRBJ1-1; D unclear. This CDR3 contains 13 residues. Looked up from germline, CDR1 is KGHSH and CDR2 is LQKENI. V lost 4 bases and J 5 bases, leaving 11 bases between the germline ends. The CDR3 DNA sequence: TGTGCCAGCTCACAGGGTTCGGTGACTGAAGCTTTCTTT. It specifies CASSQGSVTEAFF. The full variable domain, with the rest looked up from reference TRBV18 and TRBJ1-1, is NAGVMQNPRHLVRRRGQEARLRCSPMKGHSHVYWYRQLPEEGLKFMVYLQKENIIDESGMPKERFSAEFPKEGPSILRIQQVVRGDSAAYFCASSQGSVTEAFFGQGTRLTVV.

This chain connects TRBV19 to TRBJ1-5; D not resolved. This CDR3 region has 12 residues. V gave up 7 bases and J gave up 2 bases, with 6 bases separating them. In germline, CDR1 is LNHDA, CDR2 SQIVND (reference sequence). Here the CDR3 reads CASNGGNQPQHF. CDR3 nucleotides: TGTGCCAGTAACGGCGGCAATCAGCCCCAGCATTTT.

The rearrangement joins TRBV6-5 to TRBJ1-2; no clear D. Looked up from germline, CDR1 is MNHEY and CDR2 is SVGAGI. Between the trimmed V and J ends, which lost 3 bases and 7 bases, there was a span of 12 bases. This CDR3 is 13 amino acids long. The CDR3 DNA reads TGTGCCAGCAGTTATCTCGATTCGGTTGGCTACACCTTC. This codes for CASSYLDSVGYTF.

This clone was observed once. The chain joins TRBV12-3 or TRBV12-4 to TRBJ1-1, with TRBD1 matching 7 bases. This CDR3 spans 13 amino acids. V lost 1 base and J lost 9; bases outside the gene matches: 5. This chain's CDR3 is CASSLGQGDKAFF. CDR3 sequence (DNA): TGTGCCAGCAGTTTAGGGCAGGGGGATAAAGCTTTCTTT.

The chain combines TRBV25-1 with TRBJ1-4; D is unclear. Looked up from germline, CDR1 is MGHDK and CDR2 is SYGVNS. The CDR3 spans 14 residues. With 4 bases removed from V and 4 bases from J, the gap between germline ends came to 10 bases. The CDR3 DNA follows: TGTGCCAGCAGTGGGGGTACGGTTAATGAAAAACTGTTTTTT. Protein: CASSGGTVNEKLFF.

The CDR3 loop is CASSGLSYNSPLHF. CDR3 nucleotide sequence: TGTGCCAGCAGCGGGCTCTCCTATAATTCACCCCTCCACTTT. J is TRBJ1-6 and V is TRBV9, with D uncertain. V lost 3 bases, J lost 0 bases, and 4 bases lay in between. CDR1 is SGDLS, CDR2 YYNGEE, per germline. The CDR3 has 14 amino acids.

CDR3 bases: TGCGCCAGCAGCCAAGGACAGGGACAGCCCCAGCATTTT. It codes for CASSQGQGQPQHF. The rearrangement links TRBV5-1 to TRBJ1-5, with 8 bases fitting TRBD1. This CDR3 has 13 amino acids. Germline V gene lookup returns CDR1 SGHRS and CDR2 YFSETQ. With 4 bases clipped from V and 7 bases from J, the junction kept 4 bases outside the gene matches.

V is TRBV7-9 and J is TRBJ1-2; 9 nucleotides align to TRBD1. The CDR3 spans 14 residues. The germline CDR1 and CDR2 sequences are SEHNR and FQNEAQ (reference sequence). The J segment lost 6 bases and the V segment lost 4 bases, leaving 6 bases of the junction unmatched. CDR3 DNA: TGTGCCAGCAGCTCGTCCGGGACAGGGCATGGCTACACCTTC. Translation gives CASSSSGTGHGYTF. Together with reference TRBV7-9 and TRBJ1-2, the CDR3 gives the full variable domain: DTGVSQNPRHKITKRGQNVTFRCDPISEHNRLYWYRQTLGQGPEFLTYFQNEAQLEKSRLLSDRFSAERPKGSFSTLEIQRTEQGDSAMYLCASSSSGTGHGYTFGSGTRLTVV.

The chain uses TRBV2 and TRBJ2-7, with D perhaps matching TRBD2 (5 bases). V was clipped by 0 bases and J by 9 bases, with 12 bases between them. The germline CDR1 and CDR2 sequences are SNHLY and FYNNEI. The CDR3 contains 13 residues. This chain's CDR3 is CASSEARNSAQYF. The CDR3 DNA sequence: TGTGCCAGCAGTGAAGCGCGGAATAGCGCGCAGTACTTC.

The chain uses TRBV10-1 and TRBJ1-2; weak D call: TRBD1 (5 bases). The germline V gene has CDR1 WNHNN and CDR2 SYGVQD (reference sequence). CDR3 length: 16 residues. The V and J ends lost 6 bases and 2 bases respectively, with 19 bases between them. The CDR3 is CASRSGRGYRNYGYTF. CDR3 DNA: TGCGCCAGCAGGTCGGGGAGGGGTTATCGAAACTATGGCTACACCTTC.